This T cell receptor beta chain derives from a study of blood T cell repertoires in COVID-19. About the study: Both acute and convalescent COVID-19 samples were obtained from the United States, Italy and Spain. PBMCs, B-cell-depleted T cells, or T cells provided the cDNA or gDNA that made up the material.

In germline, CDR1 is SGHRS, CDR2 YFSETQ. Trimming stripped 2 bases from V and 1 base from J, with 12 bases between. The CDR3 has 15 amino acids. Authors' analysis steps: Amplifying reference gene primers gave estimates of nucleated cell counts. Using immunoSEQ multiplex PCR, the repertoire was profiled, and TCRdb retains in-frame clones only, with some absent. V, J and clone size were drawn from that table, and D and trimming were deduced from the DNA. This table holds roughly 250,000 clones, around 85% found once. The sample consisted of peripheral blood. This TCR came from a woman of 80 years or more with acute or convalescent COVID-19. This chain joins TRBV5-1 and TRBJ1-1; D gene unclear. CDR3 region: CASSLGTVPNTEAFF. CDR3 DNA: TGCGCCAGCAGCTTAGGTACAGTACCGAACACTGAAGCTTTCTTT.